Listed here are 19 T cell receptor beta chains from one sample, sequenced in a study of cytomegalovirus exposure and HLA in healthy donors. Vbeta (60) and Jbeta (13) primers were used in the PCR. Using immunoSEQ multiplex PCR, the repertoire was profiled, and TCRdb retains in-frame clones only, with some absent. The sample shows 85,000 to 130,000 clones, about 68% of them seen only once. The sample comprised PBMCs. The receptors stem from a male donor in good health and CMV-seropositive.

The V call is TRBV10-3, the J call TRBJ2-6, with a tentative D call TRBD1 (6 bases). The V gene's germline CDR1 is ENHRY and CDR2 SYGVKD. The CDR3 length is 14 residues. V was cut by 6 bases and J by 3 bases, with 9 bases left in between. The CDR3 spells CAISTGFGANVLTF. The CDR3 nucleotides are TGTGCCATCAGCACAGGGTTTGGGGCCAACGTCCTGACTTTC.

The V gene is TRBV5-1, the J gene TRBJ1-5, with TRBD1 identical over 8 bases. Germline V gene sequence: CDR1 SGHRS, CDR2 YFSETQ. This CDR3 contains 17 residues. Trimming at V came to 0 bases and at J to 9 bases, leaving 14 bases not matched to a gene. In nucleotides, the CDR3 is TGCGCCAGCAGCTTGGAGATTGTGACAGGGGAGCGGGGGCCCCAGCATTTT. Translation gives CASSLEIVTGERGPQHF.

This clone showed up just a few times. V is TRBV2 and J is TRBJ1-6; 8 bases map to TRBD1. Trimming removed 6 bases from V and 8 bases from J; junction bases left unmatched: 6. CDR3 length: 14 residues. CDR1 and CDR2 from the germline V gene are SNHLY and FYNNEI. In DNA, the CDR3 is TGTGCCAGCAGACTCGACAGGGGATATTCACCCCTCCACTTT. It codes for CASRLDRGYSPLHF.

This chain joins TRBV5-1 and TRBJ2-7; TRBD1 aligns across 10 bases. The ends lost 0 bases at V and 6 bases at J; junction bases unmatched: 6. The germline gives CDR1 SGHRS, CDR2 YFSETQ. The CDR3 is made up of 15 amino acids. The CDR3: CASSLADRGPREQYF. The CDR3 DNA reads TGCGCCAGCAGCTTGGCAGACAGGGGGCCCCGCGAGCAGTACTTC.

This rearrangement joins TRBV11-3 to TRBJ2-1; D perhaps matches TRBD2 (6 bases). The CDR3 covers 14 residues. Between the trimmed V and J ends, which lost 4 bases and 6 bases, there was a span of 13 bases. Germline V gene sequence: CDR1 SGHNT, CDR2 YENEEA. The CDR3 loop reads CASSSWEESNEQFF. For the CDR3, the DNA is TGTGCCAGCAGCTCTTGGGAGGAAAGCAATGAGCAGTTCTTC.

V is TRBV11-2 and J is TRBJ2-5, with TRBD1 as a possible D gene (6 bases). The germline V and J ends were trimmed by 0 bases and 4 bases, with 12 bases remaining between them. The length of the CDR3 is 15 residues. Germline V gives CDR1 SGHAT, CDR2 FQNNGV. The CDR3 loop reads CASSLDGRGGETQYF. The DNA for the CDR3 is TGTGCCAGCAGCTTAGATGGAAGAGGGGGAGAGACCCAGTACTTC. The full variable domain, in which reference TRBV11-2 and TRBJ2-5 provide the parts outside the CDR3, is EAGVAQSPRYKIIEKRQSVAFWCNPISGHATLYWYQQILGQGPKLLIQFQNNGVVDDSQLPKDRFSAERLKGVDSTLKIQPAKLEDSAVYLCASSLDGRGGETQYFGPGTRLLVL.

The J gene is TRBJ1-2, the V gene TRBV9; TRBD1 aligns across 8 bases. Germline lookup yields CDR1 SGDLS and CDR2 YYNGEE. This CDR3 contains 15 residues. Unmatched junction bases numbered 4, after V lost 3 bases and J lost 0 bases. CDR3 loop: CASSGRTGSNYGYTF. CDR3 sequence (DNA): TGTGCCAGCAGCGGTCGGACAGGGTCTAACTATGGCTACACCTTC.

Note on this clone: Its ends do not fully match the called genes, so a read error is possible. The chain carries TRBV5-4 and TRBJ1-2, with D unresolved. The length of the CDR3 is 14 residues. Germline V CDR1 and CDR2: SGHNT, YYREEE (reference sequence). The CDR3 DNA sequence: TGTGCCAGCAGCTCGGACTGGGATGACTATGGCTGCACCTTC. As protein: CASSSDWDDYGCTF.

The CDR3 bases are TGTGCCAGCAGCCAACTAGGACAGGCTGGGGGGGAGCAGTACTTC. This gives the protein CASSQLGQAGGEQYF. The chain joins TRBV6-1 to TRBJ2-7; possible D gene TRBD1, 7 bases. V lost 6 bases and J lost 7, with 22 bases in between. Germline V gives CDR1 MNHNS, CDR2 SASEGT. CDR3 size: 15 residues.

V is TRBV19 and J is TRBJ2-5; perhaps TRBD1 as D (5 bases). V lost 5 bases and J 1 base, leaving 14 bases between the germline ends. The germline V gene has CDR1 LNHDA and CDR2 SQIVND (reference sequence). This CDR3 is 15 amino acids long. The CDR3 nucleotides read TGTGCCAGTAGTGTGGCCGGTGGGGCCCAAGAGACCCAGTACTTC. Amino acid sequence: CASSVAGGAQETQYF.

V is TRBV6-1 and J is TRBJ2-7; D gene uncertain. The V gene lost 2 bases and the J gene lost 0 bases, with 8 bases spanning the gap. The CDR3 spans 14 residues. The germline CDR1 and CDR2 sequences are MNHNS and SASEGT. Written as DNA, the CDR3 is TGTGCCAGCAGTGAAACGCGGAGCTCCTACGAGCAGTACTTC. Translation gives CASSETRSSYEQYF.

The chain uses TRBV30 and TRBJ1-3; 8 bases align to TRBD1. The CDR3 is 17 amino acids. CDR1 is GTSNPN and CDR2 is SVGIG in the germline V gene (reference sequence). J gave up 2 bases and V 2 bases, and 11 bases lay outside the gene matches. The CDR3 sequence is CAWSSRRTGIAGNTIYF. In DNA form, the CDR3 reads TGTGCCTGGAGTTCCCGGAGGACAGGGATCGCTGGAAACACCATATATTTT.

This chain connects TRBV30 to TRBJ2-3, with D tentatively TRBD2 (6 bases). In germline, CDR1 is GTSNPN, CDR2 SVGIG (reference sequence). Trimming removed 7 bases from V and 2 bases from J, with 16 bases in between. This CDR3 contains 14 residues. The CDR3 DNA is TGTGCCTTAGAGCCCAGCGGGCCCACAGATACGCAGTATTTT. Translation gives CALEPSGPTDTQYF. The full variable domain, rest sourced from reference TRBV30 and TRBJ2-3, is SQTIHQWPATLVQPVGSPLSLECTVEGTSNPNLYWYRQAAGRGLQLLFYSVGIGQISSEVPQNLSASRPQDRQFILSSKKLLLSDSGFYLCALEPSGPTDTQYFGPGTRLTVL.

This clone was detected only a few times. The chain is built from TRBV5-1 and TRBJ1-6; 10 bases are shared with TRBD1. Germline V CDR1 and CDR2: SGHRS, YFSETQ. The trim removed 0 bases at V and 9 bases at J, leaving 0 bases unmatched. CDR3 length equals 14 residues. CDR3: CASSLGQGASPLHF. The DNA for the CDR3 is TGCGCCAGCAGCTTGGGACAGGGGGCTTCACCCCTCCACTTT.

With respect to this clone: A junction boundary mismatches the germline segment, possibly from a read error. The chain links TRBV7-7 to TRBJ2-1; 14 nucleotides align to TRBD2. Germline V CDR1 and CDR2: SSHAT, FNYEAQ (reference sequence). The CDR3 has 15 amino acids. CDR3 sequence (DNA): TGTGCTAGCAGCCGACTAGCGGGGGGGCAGAGTGAGCAGTTCTTC. It codes for CASSRLAGGQSEQFF.

This clone was seen a handful of times. This chain uses TRBV5-1 with TRBJ1-2; a possible D gene is TRBD1 (6 bases). Trimming removed 0 bases at V and 4 bases at J, with 13 bases between. This CDR3 has 15 amino acids. From germline, CDR1 is SGHRS and CDR2 YFSETQ. The CDR3 loop is CASSLDGGRGYGYTF. The CDR3 DNA follows: TGCGCCAGCAGCTTGGATGGGGGCAGGGGCTATGGCTACACCTTC.

The rearrangement joins TRBV18 to TRBJ1-2, with TRBD1 matching over 7 bases. This CDR3 is built from 15 residues. Per germline, CDR1 KGHSH and CDR2 LQKENI. J gave up 8 bases and V 3 bases, and 12 bases lay outside the gene matches. In DNA, the CDR3 is TGTGCCAGCTCACCGGGACAGAATTTCTTAGAGGGCTACACCTTC. Amino acid sequence: CASSPGQNFLEGYTF.

This chain connects TRBV11-3 to TRBJ2-5; D gene ambiguous. Germline V gene data show CDR1 as SGHNT and CDR2 as YENEEA. Deletions cut 4 bases from V and 0 bases from J, with 3 bases between. This CDR3 spans 12 amino acids. Here the CDR3 reads CASSSDQETQYF. The CDR3 DNA follows: TGTGCCAGCAGCTCCGACCAAGAGACCCAGTACTTC.

This clone was observed a few times. The rearrangement links TRBV5-1 to TRBJ1-1, with D unresolved. Looked up from germline, CDR1 is SGHRS and CDR2 is YFSETQ. This CDR3 comprises 13 residues. Deletions cut 1 base from V and 1 base from J, with 5 bases between. CDR3 loop: CASSLFGNTEAFF. The CDR3 DNA reads as TGCGCCAGCAGCTTGTTCGGGAACACTGAAGCTTTCTTT.